One sample yielded the 32 T cell receptor beta chains listed below, sequenced in a study of T cell changes during pregnancy in multiple sclerosis. Here immunoSEQ multiplex PCR was the method, and the copy in TCRdb shows in-frame clones only, minus some. The sample gives approximately 43,000 clones, around four fifths of which show up once; approximately 0.64% is in the top ten. This sample comprised CD4+ T cells from peripheral blood mononuclear cells, obtained before pregnancy. The receptor set was obtained from a female donor with multiple sclerosis, enrolled in a pregnancy study.

V gene TRBV5-1 combines with J gene TRBJ2-2; 13 nucleotides match TRBD2. Germline CDR1 reads SGHRS; CDR2 reads YFSETQ. CDR3 length equals 18 residues. Unmatched junction bases numbered 5, after V lost 3 bases and J lost 0 bases. CDR3 DNA: TGCGCCAGCAGCTCATCGACTAGCGGGGGGCCGAACACCGGGGAGCTGTTTTTT. It yields the protein CASSSSTSGGPNTGELFF.

J is TRBJ2-5 and V is TRBV5-1, with D possibly TRBD1 on 7 matching bases. CDR1 SGHRS and CDR2 YFSETQ come from the germline V gene. Trimming shortened V by 0 bases and J by 5 bases, and 14 bases separated the two germline ends. The CDR3 has 15 amino acids. This CDR3 is CASSLEGGAGETQYF. As DNA, the CDR3 is TGCGCCAGCAGCTTGGAAGGGGGCGCGGGGGAGACCCAGTACTTC.

This chain joins TRBV6-6 and TRBJ1-1; 7 bases map to TRBD1. CDR1 and CDR2 from the germline V gene are MNHNY and SVGAGI (reference sequence). The CDR3 is 14 residues long. V shed 6 bases, J shed 4 bases, and the junction held 8 bases outside the gene matches. For the CDR3, the DNA is TGTGCCAGCAGGCAGCTAGCAGGGGGCACTGAAGCTTTCTTT. Translation: CASRQLAGGTEAFF.

The chain links TRBV19 to TRBJ1-1, with D maybe TRBD1 (6 bases). V was clipped by 1 base and J by 1 base, with 16 bases between them. Germline V gene data show CDR1 as LNHDA and CDR2 as SQIVND (reference sequence). The CDR3 totals 17 residues. The CDR3 DNA follows: TGTGCCAGTAGTATAGCGGGTGTCGGACAGCCGAACACTGAAGCTTTCTTT. Residues: CASSIAGVGQPNTEAFF.

The chain combines TRBV6-4 with TRBJ1-6; 10 nucleotides match TRBD1. Trimming removed 2 bases from V and 9 bases from J; junction bases left unmatched: 13. This CDR3 has 18 residues. Germline-derived CDR1 and CDR2 are MRHNA and SNTAGT. CDR3 region: CASSDLDTFRDRGSPLHF. As DNA, the CDR3 is TGTGCCAGCAGTGACCTCGACACTTTCCGGGACAGGGGTTCACCCCTCCACTTT.

The rearrangement joins TRBV19 to TRBJ1-1; possible D gene TRBD1, 5 bases. CDR1 and CDR2 from the germline V gene are LNHDA and SQIVND (reference sequence). V was pared by 10 bases and J by 4 bases, with 19 bases between. The CDR3 loop spans 14 amino acids. The CDR3 protein is CAISKGQGITEAFF. Written as DNA, the CDR3 is TGTGCCATTTCCAAGGGCCAGGGTATCACTGAAGCTTTCTTT.

The chain recombines TRBV5-6 with TRBJ1-1; TRBD1 is a possible D gene (5 bases). V lost 0 bases and J lost 2, with 11 bases in between. Germline CDR1 is SGHDT and CDR2 is YYEEEE. This CDR3 spans 15 amino acids. CDR3 region: CASSLVGRDNTEAFF. The CDR3 region has the DNA TGTGCCAGCAGCTTGGTAGGCAGGGATAACACTGAAGCTTTCTTT.

V and J are TRBV5-1 and TRBJ2-7, with D perhaps TRBD1 (6 bases). Looked up from germline, CDR1 is SGHRS and CDR2 is YFSETQ. V shed 0 bases and J shed 3 bases, with 13 bases lying between them. The CDR3 loop spans 15 amino acids. The CDR3, as DNA: TGCGCCAGCAGCTTGGGGGGGCTGGGCTACTACGAGCAGTACTTC. Its protein is CASSLGGLGYYEQYF. The full variable domain, in which reference TRBV5-1 and TRBJ2-7 provide the parts outside the CDR3, is KAGVTQTPRYLIKTRGQQVTLSCSPISGHRSVSWYQQTPGQGLQFLFEYFSETQRNKGNFPGRFSGRQFSNSRSEMNVSTLELGDSALYLCASSLGGLGYYEQYFGPGTRLTVT.

The chain uses TRBV5-1 and TRBJ2-1; a weak D match, TRBD2 (6 bases). This CDR3 is 13 amino acids long. The V end was cut by 7 bases, the J end by 4 bases, with 12 bases between. The V gene's germline CDR1 is SGHRS and CDR2 YFSETQ. The CDR3 region has the DNA TGCGCCAGCGGGACTGGGCTATACAATGAGCAGTTCTTC. It is translated as CASGTGLYNEQFF.

This sequence joins TRBV10-2 and TRBJ1-1, with D perhaps TRBD1 (5 bases). V lost 3 bases to trimming and J lost 8 bases, with 13 bases between them. The germline V gene has CDR1 WSHSY and CDR2 SAAADI. This CDR3 spans 13 amino acids. CDR3 nucleotide sequence: TGCGCCAGCAGTGAACAGGAAAGCCTAGAAGCTTTCTTT. Translation gives CASSEQESLEAFF.

The sample holds a few counts of this clone. This chain connects TRBV18 to TRBJ2-2, with D possibly TRBD2 on 5 matching bases. CDR1 is KGHSH and CDR2 is LQKENI in the germline V gene. Trimming stripped 8 bases from V and 2 bases from J, with 15 bases between. This CDR3 contains 15 residues. CDR3 bases: TGTGCCAGCACCCAAAGCGGCTCCAACACCGGGGAGCTGTTTTTT. Translation gives CASTQSGSNTGELFF.

The genes are TRBV29-1 and TRBJ1-2; TRBD1 matches 11 bases. Germline V gene lookup returns CDR1 SQVTM and CDR2 ANQGSEA. This CDR3 region has 14 residues. V trimming: 0 bases; J trimming: 8 bases; junction bases outside the gene matches: 5. The CDR3 nucleotides read TGCAGCGTTGAAGAGGACAGGGGGCGCGAAGGCTACACCTTC. Protein product: CSVEEDRGREGYTF.

J is TRBJ1-2 and V is TRBV19, with no clear D. This CDR3 spans 10 amino acids. Germline CDR1 is LNHDA and CDR2 is SQIVND (reference sequence). V was clipped by 8 bases and J by 8 bases, with 9 bases between them. The DNA for the CDR3 is TGTGCCAGTGGACTCCGCGGCTACACCTTC. Its protein is CASGLRGYTF.

This clone has a handful of counts. J is TRBJ1-6 and V is TRBV5-5; a weak D match, TRBD1 (6 bases). V shed 1 base and J shed 10 bases, with 24 bases lying between them. CDR1 SGHKS and CDR2 YYEKEE come from the germline V gene (reference sequence). This CDR3 comprises 18 residues. Written as DNA, the CDR3 is TGTGCCAGCAGCTTGACGGCGCAGGGGAGGGGAGGACGCTCACCCCTCCACTTT. Amino acids: CASSLTAQGRGGRSPLHF.

This chain joins TRBV6-1 and TRBJ2-6, with 11 bases matching TRBD2. The CDR3 runs to 19 residues. The V gene end was trimmed by 4 bases and the J gene end by 2 bases; junction bases not matched to a gene: 10. Germline V gives CDR1 MNHNS, CDR2 SASEGT. CDR3 residues: CASSGLMTSGKTGANVLTF. The CDR3 region has the DNA TGTGCCAGCAGTGGCTTGATGACTAGCGGGAAAACTGGGGCCAACGTCCTGACTTTC.

The sample holds a few counts of this clone. The rearrangement links TRBV5-6 to TRBJ2-1, with TRBD1 identical over 12 bases. Germline trimming cut 4 bases from V and 15 bases from J; bases unmatched to any gene: 14. CDR3 length equals 15 residues. Per germline, CDR1 SGHDT and CDR2 YYEEEE. The CDR3 coding sequence is TGTGCCAGCAGCGGAACCGGGACAGGGGGCGCAAAATGGTTCTTC. It translates to CASSGTGTGGAKWFF.

This clone has only one observation. The rearrangement links TRBV18 to TRBJ2-5, with 7 bases fitting TRBD1. CDR3 length: 14 residues. With V trimmed by 6 bases and J by 2 bases, 6 bases remained unmatched. Germline V gene lookup returns CDR1 KGHSH and CDR2 LQKENI. This CDR3 reads CASSSQGEQETQYF. The CDR3 DNA follows: TGTGCCAGCTCCTCGCAGGGGGAACAAGAGACCCAGTACTTC.

This chain joins TRBV2 and TRBJ2-1; 8 bases map to TRBD2. The V gene end was trimmed by 6 bases and the J gene end by 8 bases; junction bases not matched to a gene: 12. Germline CDR1 SNHLY, CDR2 FYNNEI. This CDR3 has 15 residues. The CDR3 loop is CASSRAGEEGDEQFF. Written as DNA, the CDR3 is TGTGCCAGCAGCCGAGCGGGAGAAGAGGGCGATGAGCAGTTCTTC.

The CDR3 here is CSVDTASGTLETQYF. The DNA of the CDR3 is TGCAGCGTTGATACGGCTAGCGGGACCCTAGAGACCCAGTACTTC. The rearrangement links TRBV29-1 to TRBJ2-5, with TRBD2 matching over 9 bases. The V segment lost 3 bases and the J segment 4 bases; nucleotides outside the gene matches: 9. This CDR3 is 15 amino acids long. Germline-derived CDR1 and CDR2 are SQVTM and ANQGSEA.

The chain has TRBV30 and TRBJ2-6; TRBD1 matches at 9 bases. Trimming cost V 3 bases and J 4 bases; bases outside gene matches: 4. Germline V gives CDR1 GTSNPN, CDR2 SVGIG (reference sequence). There are 15 residues in the CDR3. This chain's CDR3 is CAWSVGTGGANVLTF. CDR3 coding DNA: TGTGCCTGGAGCGTAGGGACAGGGGGGGCCAACGTCCTGACTTTC.

This clone was counted ten times or more. This sequence joins TRBV7-2 and TRBJ2-3; 10 positions match TRBD2. J gave up 0 bases and V 5 bases, and 11 bases lay outside the gene matches. CDR1 SGHTA and CDR2 FQGNSA come from the germline V gene. The CDR3 extends over 18 amino acids. Here the CDR3 reads CASSPRSLAGTSTDTQYF. CDR3 bases: TGTGCCAGCAGCCCCAGGTCACTAGCGGGGACTAGCACAGATACGCAGTATTTT.

The gene calls are TRBV27 and TRBJ2-1, with 13 bases fitting TRBD2. The CDR3 has 15 amino acids. The ends lost 5 bases at V and 7 bases at J; junction bases unmatched: 5. From germline, CDR1 is MNHEY and CDR2 SMNVEV (reference sequence). The CDR3 nucleotides are TGTGCCAGCAGTCCCTGGACTAGCGGGAGAAATGAGCAGTTCTTC. Amino acid sequence: CASSPWTSGRNEQFF.

The chain uses TRBV7-8 and TRBJ2-5; 10 positions agree with TRBD2. Trimming removed 5 bases from V and 5 bases from J; junction bases left unmatched: 11. CDR3 length: 16 residues. Looked up from germline, CDR1 is SGHVS and CDR2 is FQNEAQ. CDR3 nucleotide sequence: TGTGCCAGCAGCCCGAGCCAGCGGGGGGGCGCGGAGACCCAGTACTTC. Translation: CASSPSQRGGAETQYF.

This clone was picked up one time. V is TRBV19 and J is TRBJ2-3; 7 bases are a match to TRBD1. Losses at the gene ends were 6 bases for V and 5 bases for J; bases not matched to a gene: 5. CDR1 is LNHDA, CDR2 SQIVND, per germline (reference sequence). The CDR3 is 13 residues long. CDR3 residues: CASSRDSLDTQYF. The CDR3 region has the DNA TGTGCCAGTAGCCGGGACAGTCTAGATACGCAGTATTTT.

The chain joins TRBV7-9 to TRBJ1-1; D unclear. The CDR3 is 12 amino acids. Trimming removed 6 bases from V and 7 bases from J, with 12 bases in between. CDR1 and CDR2 (germline): SEHNR, FQNEAQ (reference sequence). CDR3 bases: TGTGCCAGCAGGTCTCAATCGAGTGAAGCTTTCTTT. Residues: CASRSQSSEAFF.

The chain employs TRBV2 and TRBJ2-4; tentative D call: TRBD1 (5 bases). CDR1 and CDR2 (germline): SNHLY, FYNNEI. CDR3 length: 14 amino acids. V lost 2 bases to trimming and J lost 3 bases, with 8 bases between them. Here the CDR3 reads CASSERGGKNIQYF. The CDR3 coding sequence is TGTGCCAGCAGTGAAAGGGGCGGCAAAAACATTCAGTACTTC.

The chain is built from TRBV6-5 and TRBJ2-6, with 7 nucleotides matching TRBD1. Germline CDR1 reads MNHEY; CDR2 reads SVGAGI. Unmatched junction bases numbered 4, after V lost 6 bases and J lost 2 bases. This CDR3 is built from 15 residues. This CDR3 is CASRPQGAGANVLTF. CDR3 bases: TGTGCCAGCAGGCCCCAGGGGGCTGGGGCCAACGTCCTGACTTTC.

This chain links TRBV9 with TRBJ1-6; D ambiguous. The CDR3 is 14 amino acids. V lost 4 bases and J lost 4, with 9 bases in between. The germline gives CDR1 SGDLS, CDR2 YYNGEE. CDR3 amino acids: CASSPRTYNSPLHF. CDR3 nucleotides: TGTGCCAGCAGCCCTCGGACTTATAATTCACCCCTCCACTTT.

The chain combines TRBV7-9 with TRBJ2-2, with D uncertain. Germline loops: CDR1 SEHNR, CDR2 FQNEAQ (reference sequence). V lost 4 bases, J lost 1 base, and 7 bases lay in between. The CDR3 length is 14 residues. In DNA form, the CDR3 reads TGTGCCAGCAGCTCGCGACTGAACACCGGGGAGCTGTTTTTT. Translated: CASSSRLNTGELFF.

This chain joins TRBV6-1 and TRBJ1-2, with D possibly being TRBD1 (5 bases). The V end lost 6 bases, the J end lost 8 bases, and 13 bases lay between the germline ends. This CDR3 contains 12 residues. Germline values: CDR1 MNHNS, CDR2 SASEGT. CDR3 protein: CASRQQEGGYTF. The CDR3 DNA reads as TGTGCCAGCAGGCAACAGGAGGGGGGCTACACCTTC.

This chain connects TRBV2 to TRBJ2-2, with a tentative D call TRBD1 (5 bases). Between the trimmed V and J ends, which lost 7 bases and 0 bases, there was a span of 9 bases. The CDR3 is made up of 14 amino acids. CDR1 is SNHLY, CDR2 FYNNEI, per germline. The DNA for the CDR3 is TGTGCCAGCAACGGACAAACGAACACCGGGGAGCTGTTTTTT. Protein: CASNGQTNTGELFF.

V is TRBV7-9 and J is TRBJ1-2, with 8 bases lining up with TRBD1. Per the germline V gene, CDR1 is SEHNR and CDR2 is FQNEAQ (reference sequence). Trimming at V came to 4 bases and at J to 7 bases, leaving 8 bases not matched to a gene. This CDR3 comprises 14 residues. The CDR3 region has the DNA TGTGCCAGCAGCTCAATGACAGGGGACCCTGGCTACACCTTC. Residues: CASSSMTGDPGYTF.